This TCR beta chain emerged from a study of blood T cells in healthy people across ages. With a J-beta primer mix and a sample-barcoded 5' primer, a second PCR ran about 7 to 12 cycles. TCRdb re-called the 5' RACE reads with MiXCR, one entry per CDR3 protein. Among over 450,000 distinct CDR3 sequences listed, approximately 25% were seen once. V dropped 5 bases and J dropped 1 base, with 14 bases sitting between them. CDR3 length: 14 residues. Germline V gives CDR1 DFQATT, CDR2 SNEGSKA (reference sequence). These data were likewise used in another study, on T cells of mothers and their children.

Source material: blood. The chain combines TRBV20-1 with TRBJ1-1, with a possible D match to TRBD1 (5 bases). The receptor comes from a boy between 10 and 17 years old in good health. DNA of the CDR3: TGCAGTGCTTGGCCCCGGGGGGGGAACACTGAAGCTTTCTTT. As protein: CSAWPRGGNTEAFF.